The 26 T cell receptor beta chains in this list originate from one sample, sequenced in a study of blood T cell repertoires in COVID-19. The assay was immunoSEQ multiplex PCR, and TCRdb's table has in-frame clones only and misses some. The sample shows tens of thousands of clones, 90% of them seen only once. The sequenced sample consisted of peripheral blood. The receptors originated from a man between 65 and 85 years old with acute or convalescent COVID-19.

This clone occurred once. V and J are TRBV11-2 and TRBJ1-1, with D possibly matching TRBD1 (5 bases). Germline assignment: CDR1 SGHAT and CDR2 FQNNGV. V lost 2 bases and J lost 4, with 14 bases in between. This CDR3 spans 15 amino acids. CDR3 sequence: CASSLSATVGTEAFF. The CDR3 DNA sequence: TGTGCCAGCAGCTTATCGGCGACAGTGGGCACTGAAGCTTTCTTT.

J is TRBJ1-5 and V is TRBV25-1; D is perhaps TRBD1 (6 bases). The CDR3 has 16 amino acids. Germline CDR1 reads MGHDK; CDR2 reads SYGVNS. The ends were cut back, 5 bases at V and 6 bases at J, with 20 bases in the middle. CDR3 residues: CASSPAEWDTRQPQHF. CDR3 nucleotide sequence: TGTGCCAGCAGTCCGGCTGAATGGGACACTCGTCAGCCCCAGCATTTT.

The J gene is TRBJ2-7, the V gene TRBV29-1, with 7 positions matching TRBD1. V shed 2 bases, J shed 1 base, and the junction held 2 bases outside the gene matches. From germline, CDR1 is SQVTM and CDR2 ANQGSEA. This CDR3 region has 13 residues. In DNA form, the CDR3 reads TGCAGCGTTGAACAGGGGGAGTCCTACGAGCAGTACTTC. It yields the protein CSVEQGESYEQYF.

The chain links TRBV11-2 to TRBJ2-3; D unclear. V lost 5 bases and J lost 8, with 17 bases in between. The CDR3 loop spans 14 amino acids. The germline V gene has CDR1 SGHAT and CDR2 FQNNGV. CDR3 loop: CASSPDSGVATQYF. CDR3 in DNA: TGTGCCAGCAGCCCAGACTCCGGAGTCGCTACGCAGTATTTT.

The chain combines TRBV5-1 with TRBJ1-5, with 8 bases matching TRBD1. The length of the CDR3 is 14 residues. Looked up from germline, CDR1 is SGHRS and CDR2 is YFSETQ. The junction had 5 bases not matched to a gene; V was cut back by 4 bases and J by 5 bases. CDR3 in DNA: TGCGCCAGCAGCGCCGGGACAGGCGATCAGCCCCAGCATTTT. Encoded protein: CASSAGTGDQPQHF.

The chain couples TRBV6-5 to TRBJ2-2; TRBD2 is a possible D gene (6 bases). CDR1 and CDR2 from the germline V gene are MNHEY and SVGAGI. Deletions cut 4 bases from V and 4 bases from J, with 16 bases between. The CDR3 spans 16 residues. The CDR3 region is CASSSLPGLGTGELFF. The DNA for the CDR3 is TGTGCCAGCAGTTCCCTCCCGGGACTTGGCACCGGGGAGCTGTTTTTT.

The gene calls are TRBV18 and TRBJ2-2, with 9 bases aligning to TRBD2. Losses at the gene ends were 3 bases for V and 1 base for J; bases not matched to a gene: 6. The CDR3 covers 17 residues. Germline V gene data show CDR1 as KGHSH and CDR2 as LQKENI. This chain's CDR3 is CASSPRAGGENTGELFF. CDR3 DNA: TGTGCCAGCTCACCCCGAGCGGGGGGCGAGAACACCGGGGAGCTGTTTTTT. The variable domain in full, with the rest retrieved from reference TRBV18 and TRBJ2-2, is NAGVMQNPRHLVRRRGQEARLRCSPMKGHSHVYWYRQLPEEGLKFMVYLQKENIIDESGMPKERFSAEFPKEGPSILRIQQVVRGDSAAYFCASSPRAGGENTGELFFGEGSRLTVL.

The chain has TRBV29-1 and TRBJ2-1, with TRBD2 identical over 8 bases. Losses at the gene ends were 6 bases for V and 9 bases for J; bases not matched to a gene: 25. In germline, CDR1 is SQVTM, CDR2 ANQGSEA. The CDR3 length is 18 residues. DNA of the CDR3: TGCAGCGTGCGAAAAGTGGGAAGCGGGGGAGAGCCCCGGGGTGAGCAGTTCTTC. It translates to CSVRKVGSGGEPRGEQFF.

The CDR3 spells CASSFLAGESYEQYF. The CDR3 nucleotides are TGCGCCAGCAGCTTTCTAGCGGGGGAGTCCTACGAGCAGTACTTC. J is TRBJ2-7 and V is TRBV5-1, with 10 bases matching TRBD2. Trimming cost V 2 bases and J 1 base; bases outside gene matches: 3. CDR3 size: 15 residues. CDR1 SGHRS and CDR2 YFSETQ come from the germline V gene.

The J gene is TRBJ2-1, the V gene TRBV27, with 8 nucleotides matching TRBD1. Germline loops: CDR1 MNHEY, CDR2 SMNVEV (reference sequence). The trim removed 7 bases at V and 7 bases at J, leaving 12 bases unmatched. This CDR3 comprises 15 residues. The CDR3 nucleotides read TGTGCCAGCAACCGAGGGACAGGTTTTGTTAATGAGCAGTTCTTC. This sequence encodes CASNRGTGFVNEQFF.

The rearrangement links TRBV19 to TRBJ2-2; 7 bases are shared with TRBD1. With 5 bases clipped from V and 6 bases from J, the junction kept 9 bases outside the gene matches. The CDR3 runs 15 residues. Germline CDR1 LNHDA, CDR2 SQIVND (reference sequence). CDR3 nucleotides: TGTGCCAGTAGTCTACAGGGGTCGGGGTCCGGGGAGCTGTTTTTT. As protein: CASSLQGSGSGELFF.

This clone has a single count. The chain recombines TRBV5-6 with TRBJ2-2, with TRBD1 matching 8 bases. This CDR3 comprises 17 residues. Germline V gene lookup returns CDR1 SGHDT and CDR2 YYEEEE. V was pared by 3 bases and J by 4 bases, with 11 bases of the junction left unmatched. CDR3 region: CASSWNHRDRFTGELFF. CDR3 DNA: TGTGCCAGCAGCTGGAACCACCGGGACAGGTTCACCGGGGAGCTGTTTTTT.

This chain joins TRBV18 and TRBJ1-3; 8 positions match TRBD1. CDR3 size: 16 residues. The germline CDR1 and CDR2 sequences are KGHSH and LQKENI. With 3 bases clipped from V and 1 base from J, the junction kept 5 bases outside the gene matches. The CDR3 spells CASSPVDRGSGNTIYF. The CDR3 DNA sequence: TGTGCCAGCTCACCTGTTGACAGGGGATCTGGAAACACCATATATTTT. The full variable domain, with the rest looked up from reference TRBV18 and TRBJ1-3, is NAGVMQNPRHLVRRRGQEARLRCSPMKGHSHVYWYRQLPEEGLKFMVYLQKENIIDESGMPKERFSAEFPKEGPSILRIQQVVRGDSAAYFCASSPVDRGSGNTIYFGEGSWLTVV.

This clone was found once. CDR3 protein: CASSLVGGFRYEQYF. The CDR3 DNA is TGCGCCAGCAGCTTGGTGGGGGGTTTTCGCTACGAGCAGTACTTC. The J gene is TRBJ2-7, the V gene TRBV5-1, with D perhaps matching TRBD2 (6 bases). Trimming cost V 0 bases and J 3 bases, with 13 bases left between them. CDR3 length: 15 residues. In germline, CDR1 is SGHRS, CDR2 YFSETQ.

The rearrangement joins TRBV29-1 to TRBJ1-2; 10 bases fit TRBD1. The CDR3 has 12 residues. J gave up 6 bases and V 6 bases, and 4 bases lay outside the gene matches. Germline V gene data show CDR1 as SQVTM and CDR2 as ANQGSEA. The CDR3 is CSVGTGADGYTF. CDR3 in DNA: TGCAGCGTCGGGACAGGGGCAGATGGCTACACCTTC.

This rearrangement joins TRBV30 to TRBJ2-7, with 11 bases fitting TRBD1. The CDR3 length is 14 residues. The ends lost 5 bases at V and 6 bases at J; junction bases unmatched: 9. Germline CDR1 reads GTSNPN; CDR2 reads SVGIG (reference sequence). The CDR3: CAWETGQGVSEQYF. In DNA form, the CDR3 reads TGTGCCTGGGAAACGGGACAGGGGGTTTCCGAGCAGTACTTC.

Written as DNA, the CDR3 is TGCGCCAGCAGCCCCCACCAGGCGGGAGACACCGGGGAGCTGTTTTTT. As protein: CASSPHQAGDTGELFF. The rearrangement joins TRBV4-1 to TRBJ2-2, with 7 bases aligning to TRBD2. This CDR3 comprises 16 residues. With V trimmed by 4 bases and J by 3 bases, 8 bases remained unmatched. CDR1 and CDR2 (germline): MGHRA, YSYEKL.

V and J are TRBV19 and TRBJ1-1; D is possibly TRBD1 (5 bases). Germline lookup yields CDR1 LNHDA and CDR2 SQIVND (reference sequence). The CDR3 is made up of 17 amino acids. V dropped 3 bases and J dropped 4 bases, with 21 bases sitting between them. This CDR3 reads CASSIGASAGLSTEAFF. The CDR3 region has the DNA TGTGCCAGTAGTATCGGGGCAAGTGCGGGGTTGAGCACTGAAGCTTTCTTT.

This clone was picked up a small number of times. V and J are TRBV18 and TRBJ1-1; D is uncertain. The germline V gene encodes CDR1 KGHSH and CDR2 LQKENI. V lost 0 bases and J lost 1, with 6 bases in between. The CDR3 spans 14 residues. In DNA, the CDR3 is TGTGCCAGCTCACCACCCTCCAGGAACACTGAAGCTTTCTTT. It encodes CASSPPSRNTEAFF.

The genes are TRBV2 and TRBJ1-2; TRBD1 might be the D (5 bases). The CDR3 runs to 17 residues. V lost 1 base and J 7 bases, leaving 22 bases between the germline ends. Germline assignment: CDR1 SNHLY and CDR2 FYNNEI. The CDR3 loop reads CASSEGGDFRPAGGYTF. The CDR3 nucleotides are TGTGCCAGCAGTGAAGGGGGGGACTTCCGCCCGGCGGGTGGCTACACCTTC.

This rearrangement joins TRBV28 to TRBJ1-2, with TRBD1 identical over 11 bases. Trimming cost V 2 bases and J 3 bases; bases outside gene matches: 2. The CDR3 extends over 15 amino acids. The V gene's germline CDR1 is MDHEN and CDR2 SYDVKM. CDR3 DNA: TGTGCCAGCAGTTTAGGACAGGGGGCAGACTATGGCTACACCTTC. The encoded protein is CASSLGQGADYGYTF.

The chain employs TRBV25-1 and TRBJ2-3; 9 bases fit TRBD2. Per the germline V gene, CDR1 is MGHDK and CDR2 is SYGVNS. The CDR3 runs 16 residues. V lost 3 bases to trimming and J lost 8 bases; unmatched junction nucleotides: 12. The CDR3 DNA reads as TGTGCCAGCAGTGATGAAATGCGGGGGGGACTAGCTACGCAGTATTTT. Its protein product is CASSDEMRGGLATQYF.

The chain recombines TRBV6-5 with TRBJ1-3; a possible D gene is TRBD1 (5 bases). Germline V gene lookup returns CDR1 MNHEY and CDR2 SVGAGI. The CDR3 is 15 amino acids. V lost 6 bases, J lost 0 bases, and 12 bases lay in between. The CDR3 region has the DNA TGTGCCAGCAGGCTAGGGGTAGGCTCTGGAAACACCATATATTTT. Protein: CASRLGVGSGNTIYF.

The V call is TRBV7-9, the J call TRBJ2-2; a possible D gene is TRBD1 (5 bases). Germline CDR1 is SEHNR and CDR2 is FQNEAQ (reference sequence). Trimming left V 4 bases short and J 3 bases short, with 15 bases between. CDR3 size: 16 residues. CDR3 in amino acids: CASSSLRGPDTGELFF. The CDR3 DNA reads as TGTGCCAGCAGCTCCCTAAGGGGCCCGGACACCGGGGAGCTGTTTTTT.

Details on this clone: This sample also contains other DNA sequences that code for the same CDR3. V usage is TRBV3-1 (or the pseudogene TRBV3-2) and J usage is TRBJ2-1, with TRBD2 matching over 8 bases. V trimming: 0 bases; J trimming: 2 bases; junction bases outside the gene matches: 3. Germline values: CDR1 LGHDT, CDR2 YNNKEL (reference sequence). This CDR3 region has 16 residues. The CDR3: CASSQDLLAAYNEQFF. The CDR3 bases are TGTGCCAGCAGCCAAGATTTACTAGCGGCCTACAATGAGCAGTTCTTC.

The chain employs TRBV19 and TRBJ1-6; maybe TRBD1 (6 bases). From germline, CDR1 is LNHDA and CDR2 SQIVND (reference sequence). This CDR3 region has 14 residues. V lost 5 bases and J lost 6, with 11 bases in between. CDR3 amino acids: CASSVQGFNSPLHF. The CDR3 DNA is TGTGCCAGTAGTGTGCAGGGGTTTAATTCACCCCTCCACTTT.